This T cell receptor (beta chain) came from a study of cytomegalovirus exposure and HLA in healthy donors. Study-level findings and limits: With high specificity and sensitivity, the classifier reportedly diagnosed cytomegalovirus status. Researchers reported from a later analysis that most CMV-associated TCR beta chains appeared HLA-restricted.

CDR3 size: 14 residues. V shed 1 base and J shed 4 bases, with 8 bases lying between them. Germline V gene sequence: CDR1 MGHRA, CDR2 YSYEKL. In the PCR, 60 Vbeta and 13 Jbeta primers were used. Libraries were prepared by immunoSEQ multiplex PCR; TCRdb keeps only in-frame clonotypes and omits some of them. This table has roughly 78,000 clones, about 72% appearing once. As to this clone: The antigen is unknown.

All donors participated as healthy donors of bone marrow. The V call is TRBV4-1, the J call TRBJ1-5; maybe TRBD1 (5 bases). The receptor was isolated from a man aged 40-55 years in good health and CMV-seropositive. The source material was PBMCs. The CDR3: CASSQGGQNQPQHF. In DNA, the CDR3 is TGCGCCAGCAGCCAAGGGGGCCAGAATCAGCCCCAGCATTTT.